Sequencing of this T cell receptor beta chain was carried out in a study of tumor-infiltrating lymphocytes in primary liver carcinoma. As regards this clonotype: Antigen specificity is unknown. One end of the junction varies from germline; a read error may be responsible.

The CDR3 has 16 residues. Germline V gives CDR1 LGHNA, CDR2 YSLEER. From 20-30 mg of unsorted bulk tissue, DNA and RNA were co-extracted together. Surgical resection treated primary liver carcinoma in the patients. The input was 450 to 500 ng total RNA; TCR beta cDNA was made from it with a constant-region primer. What produced the TCR beta libraries was three nested multiplex PCR rounds using slightly modified ARM-PCR. TRBV1-TRBV30 forward primers paired with a C-beta reverse primer drove the first two PCR rounds, 10 cycles each. TCRdb independently ran MiXCR on the multiplex PCR reads; one entry per CDR3 protein. This sample has approximately 190,000 distinct CDR3 sequences, with about 85% found just once. Study-wide results and caveats: Among top clones, only about 8-24% appeared in all five tumor regions.

J is TRBJ2-3 and V is TRBV4-3; 14 nucleotides match TRBD2. What was sequenced was tumor tissue from primary liver carcinoma. The TCR was taken from a man aged 35-49 years with primary liver carcinoma and hepatitis B virus infection. This chain's CDR3 is CACSQGLAGVVDMQYF. The CDR3 DNA is TGCGCCTGCAGCCAGGGACTAGCGGGAGTGGTGGATATGCAGTATTTT.